This is a list of T cell receptor beta chains from one sample in a study of glioma-infiltrating T cells. MiXCR, run by TCRdb on the multiplex PCR reads, gives a single entry per CDR3 protein. Of 3,000 to 4,000 distinct CDR3 sequences in the sample, 15% to 20% are singletons; the top ten hold around 50%. The specimen sequenced was glioma tissue, nonneoplastic brain tissue, or PBMCs (not recorded which). Source of these receptors: a human donor with low-grade glioma or glioblastoma, undergoing nonglioma brain surgery, or in good health (not recorded which). Each CDR3 is given with its conserved first and last residue. The D gene is left open where the match is weak. Expanded clones are given a class, and other clones once, few, many or no size at all.

clone size | J gene | D gene | V gene | CDR3 protein | CDR3 DNA
few | TRBJ1-2 | TRBD1 | TRBV9 | CASSARGRDRVDYGYTF | TGTGCCAGCAGCGCGAGGGGGAGGGACAGGGTGGACTATGGCTACACCTTC
medium-sized | TRBJ1-4 | NA | TRBV20-1 | CSAPLGAAHNEKLFF | TGCAGTGCTCCTCTAGGGGCCGCCCACAATGAAAAACTGTTTTTT
medium-sized | TRBJ1-6 | TRBD1 | TRBV20-1 | CSARDGRRQGWSPLHF | TGCAGTGCTAGAGATGGGAGACGACAGGGCTGGTCACCCCTCCACTTT
many | TRBJ2-1 | TRBD1 | TRBV4-1 | CASNQHTGTGSNEQFF | TGCGCCAGCAACCAACATACCGGGACAGGGAGCAATGAGCAGTTCTTC
many | TRBJ2-1 | NA | TRBV18 | CASSSGYNEQFF | TGTGCCAGCTCATCAGGTTACAATGAGCAGTTCTTC
few | TRBJ1-1 | NA | TRBV5-4 | CASSLRLTGSNTEAFF | TGTGCCAGCAGCTTGCGTTTGACCGGATCGAACACTGAAGCTTTCTTT
medium-sized | TRBJ2-5 | NA | TRBV7-2 | CASSLAPGSQTQYF | TGTGCCAGCAGCTTAGCGCCAGGGAGTCAGACCCAGTACTTC
many | TRBJ1-1 | NA | TRBV7-2 | CASSLLGAQGNTEAFF | TGTGCCAGCAGCTTACTGGGGGCGCAGGGGAACACTGAAGCTTTCTTT
NA | TRBJ2-1 | TRBD2 | TRBV7-8 | CASSLRLAGYYNEQFF | TGTGCCAGCAGCTTAAGACTAGCGGGGTACTACAATGAGCAGTTCTTC
many | TRBJ2-5 | TRBD2 | TRBV4-1 | CASSQDPGGGQETQYF | TGCGCCAGCAGCCAAGATCCTGGGGGGGGCCAAGAGACCCAGTACTTC
many | TRBJ2-2 | NA | TRBV3-1 | CASSPYGGELFF | TGTGCCAGCAGCCCTTATGGTGGGGAGCTGTTTTTT
NA | TRBJ1-2 | NA | TRBV6-5 | CVSSYSFTGSGGYTF | TGTGTTAGCAGTTACTCTTTTACAGGGAGCGGGGGCTACACCTTC
NA | TRBJ2-2 | TRBD2 | TRBV7-3 | CASSLRVAGKVGAGELLF | TGTGCCAGCAGCTTAAGGGTAGCGGGGAAAGTAGGCGCCGGGGAGCTGCTTTTT
many | TRBJ2-6 | NA | TRBV7-8 | CASSLYRDSGANVLTF | TGTGCCAGCAGCTTATACAGGGACTCTGGGGCCAACGTCCTGACTTTC
NA | TRBJ1-1 | NA | TRBV29-1 | CSVSYSRNTEAFF | TGCAGCGTTAGTTACAGCCGGAACACTGAAGCTTTCTTT
medium-sized | TRBJ1-2 | TRBD1 | TRBV7-9 | CASSSPGTELNYGYTF | TGTGCCAGCAGCTCCCCCGGGACAGAATTAAACTATGGCTACACCTTC
medium-sized | TRBJ1-2 | NA | TRBV20-1 | CSARDGGPDRGYTF | TGCAGTGCTAGAGATGGGGGCCCAGACAGGGGCTACACCTTC
medium-sized | TRBJ1-2 | NA | TRBV28 | CASCGAGPTLGYGYTF | TGTGCCAGCTGCGGGGCAGGTCCGACCTTAGGCTATGGCTACACCTTC
many | TRBJ2-1 | TRBD2 | TRBV20-1 | CSAPHGGGGSYNEQFF | TGCAGTGCCCCCCACGGGGGGGGGGGCTCCTACAATGAGCAGTTCTTC
NA | TRBJ2-5 | NA | TRBV3-1 | CASSLRGRANQETQYF | TGTGCCAGCAGCCTAAGGGGGAGGGCTAACCAAGAGACCCAGTACTTC
large | TRBJ1-2 | NA | TRBV27 | CASSLSGPTGYTF | TGTGCCAGCAGTTTATCAGGGCCCACTGGCTACACCTTC
many | TRBJ1-5 | NA | TRBV11-2 | CASSLGDAGTQPQHF | TGTGCCAGCAGCTTGGGAGACGCTGGCACTCAGCCCCAGCATTTT
medium-sized | TRBJ2-1 | TRBD2 | TRBV7-2 | CASSWGLNRYNEQFF | TGTGCCAGCAGCTGGGGACTAAATCGCTACAATGAGCAGTTCTTC
medium-sized | TRBJ1-2 | NA | TRBV20-1 | CSARDQDGGDGYTF | TGCAGTGCTAGAGATCAGGACGGGGGCGATGGCTACACCTTC
many | TRBJ1-3 | NA | TRBV5-4 | CASSLLQSSGNTIYF | TGTGCCAGCAGCTTGCTACAGAGCTCTGGAAACACCATATATTTT
many | TRBJ2-3 | TRBD1 | TRBV4-2 | CASSQDKGRGLDTQYF | TGTGCCAGCAGCCAAGATAAGGGCAGGGGGTTAGATACGCAGTATTTT
medium-sized | TRBJ1-1 | NA | TRBV2 | CASTLQFPEAFF | TGTGCCAGCACATTACAGTTCCCTGAAGCTTTCTTT
many | TRBJ2-1 | TRBD2 | TRBV12-3/TRBV12-4 | CASSSSGASYNEQFF | TGTGCCAGCAGCTCTAGCGGGGCGTCCTACAATGAGCAGTTCTTC